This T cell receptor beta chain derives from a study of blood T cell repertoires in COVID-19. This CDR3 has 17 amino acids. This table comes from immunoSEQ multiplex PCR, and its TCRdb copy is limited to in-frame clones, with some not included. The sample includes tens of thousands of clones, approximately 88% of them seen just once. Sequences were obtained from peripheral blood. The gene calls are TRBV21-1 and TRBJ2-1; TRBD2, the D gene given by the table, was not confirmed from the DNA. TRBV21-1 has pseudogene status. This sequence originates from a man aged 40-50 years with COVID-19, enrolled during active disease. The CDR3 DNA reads TGTGCCAGCAGCAAACCAAGCGGGAGGACCCTCAACAATGAGCAGTTCTTC. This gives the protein CASSKPSGRTLNNEQFF.